This T cell receptor beta chain is drawn from a study of T cell responses to AZD1222 COVID-19 vaccine. A note on this clone: Its antigen is unidentified.

Study-wide points: Repertoire sampling happened only post peak T cell response.

The table came from immunoSEQ multiplex PCR; TCRdb's copy has only in-frame clones and leaves some out. This table holds 150,000 or so clones. The sequencing sample was made of peripheral blood. The sequence was obtained from an adult in good health.

CDR3 bases: TGTGCCAGCAGCATTGGGGGGCGCGGCTATGGCTACACCTTC. Translated: CASSIGGRGYGYTF. V gene TRBV5-6 combines with J gene TRBJ1-2; tentatively, D is TRBD1 (6 bases). The CDR3 contains 14 residues. Trimming left V 4 bases short and J 4 bases short, with 14 bases between. Germline loops: CDR1 SGHDT, CDR2 YYEEEE.